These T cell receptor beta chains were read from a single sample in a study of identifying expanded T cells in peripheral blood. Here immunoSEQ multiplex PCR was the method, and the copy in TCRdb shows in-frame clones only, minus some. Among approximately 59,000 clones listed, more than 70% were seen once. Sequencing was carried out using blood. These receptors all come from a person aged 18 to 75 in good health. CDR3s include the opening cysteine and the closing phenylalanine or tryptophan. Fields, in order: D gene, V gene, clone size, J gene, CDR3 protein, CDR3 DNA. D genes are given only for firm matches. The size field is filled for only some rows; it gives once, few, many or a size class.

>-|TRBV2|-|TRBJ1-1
CASTLTTGVTEAFF
TGTGCCAGCACTCTAACGACAGGCGTCACTGAAGCTTTCTTT
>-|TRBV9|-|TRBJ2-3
CASSRRGAGRPDTQYF
TGTGCCAGCAGCCGCCGGGGGGCGGGACGCCCAGATACGCAGTATTTT
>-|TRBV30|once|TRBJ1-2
CAWSVGGLQGYTF
TGTGCCTGGAGTGTAGGAGGGCTTCAGGGCTACACCTTC
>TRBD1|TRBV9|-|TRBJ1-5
CASSVGTGPSQPQHF
TGTGCCAGCAGCGTAGGGACAGGGCCCAGTCAGCCCCAGCATTTT
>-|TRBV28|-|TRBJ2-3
CASSWGMGARVKTSTDTQYF
TGTGCCAGCAGTTGGGGGATGGGGGCGCGCGTGAAGACTAGCACAGATACGCAGTATTTT
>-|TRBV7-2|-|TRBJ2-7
CASSSGTNPYEQYF
TGTGCCAGCTCCTCCGGGACAAACCCGTACGAGCAGTACTTC
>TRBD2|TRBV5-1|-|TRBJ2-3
CASSSGLATHPGGDTQYF
TGCGCCAGCAGCTCCGGACTAGCGACCCACCCCGGGGGAGATACGCAGTATTTT
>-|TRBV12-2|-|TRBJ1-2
CASRLAGVQPNYGYTF
TGTGCAAGTCGCTTAGCCGGGGTACAGCCGAACTATGGCTACACCTTC
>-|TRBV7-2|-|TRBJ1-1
CASSFSTGNTEAFF
TGTGCCAGCAGCTTCTCCACCGGGAACACTGAAGCTTTCTTT
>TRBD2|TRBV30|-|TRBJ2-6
CAWARGAAGANVLTF
TGTGCCTGGGCGCGGGGGGCCGCTGGGGCCAACGTCCTGACTTTC
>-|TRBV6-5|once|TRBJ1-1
CASRIEANTEAFF
TGTGCCAGCAGGATAGAGGCGAACACTGAAGCTTTCTTT
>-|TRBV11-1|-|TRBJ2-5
CASRRAAVLQETQYF
TGTGCCAGCCGCAGGGCGGCAGTCCTCCAAGAGACCCAGTACTTC
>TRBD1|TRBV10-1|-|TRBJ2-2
CASSTGTGGITGELFF
TGCGCCAGCAGTACCGGTACAGGGGGGATCACCGGGGAGCTGTTTTTT
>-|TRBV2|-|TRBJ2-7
CASSLGGYEQYF
TGTGCCAGCAGCTTAGGCGGCTACGAGCAGTACTTC
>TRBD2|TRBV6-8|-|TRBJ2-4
CASSSPTGGNGKNIQYF
TGTGCCAGCAGTTCCCCTACCGGGGGGAACGGCAAAAACATTCAGTACTTC
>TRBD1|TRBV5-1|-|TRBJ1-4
CASSEDRSNEKLFF
TGCGCCAGCAGCGAGGACAGGTCGAATGAAAAACTGTTTTTT
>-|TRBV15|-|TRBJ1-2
CATSRDRNTANYGYTF
TGTGCCACCAGCAGAGATCGGAACACCGCTAACTATGGCTACACCTTC
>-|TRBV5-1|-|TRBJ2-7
CASSVNDNEQYF
TGCGCCAGCAGCGTTAATGACAACGAGCAGTACTTC
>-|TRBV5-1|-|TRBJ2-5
CASSLWGTQYF
TGCGCCAGCAGCTTGTGGGGGACCCAGTACTTC
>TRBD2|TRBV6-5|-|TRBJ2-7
CASSYGRGYEQYF
TGTGCCAGCAGTTACGGGCGGGGGTACGAGCAGTACTTC
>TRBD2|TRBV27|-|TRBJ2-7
CASSPGLAGSHEQYF
TGTGCCAGCAGTCCCGGACTAGCGGGTTCCCACGAGCAGTACTTC
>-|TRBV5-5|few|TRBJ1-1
CASSFPRDGEAFF
TGTGCCAGCAGCTTTCCCAGGGATGGTGAAGCTTTCTTT
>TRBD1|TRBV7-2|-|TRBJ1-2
CASSFRQGANYGYTF
TGTGCCAGCAGCTTTCGACAGGGAGCTAACTATGGCTACACCTTC
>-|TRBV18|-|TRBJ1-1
CASSQTGNRDTEAFF
TGTGCCAGCTCGCAAACAGGGAATAGGGACACTGAAGCTTTCTTT
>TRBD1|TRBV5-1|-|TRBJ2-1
CASSLLGQGDYNEQFF
TGCGCCAGCAGCTTGTTGGGACAGGGGGACTACAATGAGCAGTTCTTC
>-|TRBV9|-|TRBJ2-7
CASSPILGGGHEQYF
TGTGCCAGCAGCCCAATCCTTGGAGGTGGCCACGAGCAGTACTTC
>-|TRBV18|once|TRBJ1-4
CASSTGGNEKLFF
TGTGCCAGCTCCACCGGGGGAAATGAAAAACTGTTTTTT
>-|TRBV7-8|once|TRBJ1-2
CASSRRALDGYTF
TGTGCCAGCAGCCGACGGGCGCTCGATGGCTACACCTTC
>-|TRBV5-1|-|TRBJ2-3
CASSFFGPITDTQYF
TGCGCCAGCAGCTTCTTTGGGCCAATCACAGATACGCAGTATTTT
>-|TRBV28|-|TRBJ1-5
CASRAGNQPQHF
TGTGCCAGCCGGGCAGGGAATCAGCCCCAGCATTTT
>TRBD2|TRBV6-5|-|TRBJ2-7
CASSYSGRRVDEQYF
TGTGCCAGCAGTTATAGCGGGAGGAGAGTGGACGAGCAGTACTTC
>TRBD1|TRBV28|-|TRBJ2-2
CASRTTGAPNTGELFF
TGTGCCAGCAGGACCACAGGGGCCCCGAACACCGGGGAGCTGTTTTTT
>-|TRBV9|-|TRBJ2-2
CASSVGANTGELFF
TGTGCCAGCAGCGTAGGAGCGAACACCGGGGAGCTGTTTTTT
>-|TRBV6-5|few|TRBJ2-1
CASSPSRGGYEQFF
TGTGCCAGCAGCCCCTCGAGGGGCGGGTATGAGCAGTTCTTC
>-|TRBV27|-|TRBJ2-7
CASSLQGGSSYEQYF
TGTGCCAGCAGTTTACAGGGGGGAAGCTCCTACGAGCAGTACTTC
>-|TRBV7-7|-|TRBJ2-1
CASSLFGVNEQFF
TGTGCCAGCAGCTTATTCGGGGTCAATGAGCAGTTCTTC
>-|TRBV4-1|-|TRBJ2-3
CASSRERVHTDTQYF
TGCGCCAGCAGCCGGGAGAGGGTCCACACAGATACGCAGTATTTT
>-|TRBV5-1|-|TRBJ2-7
CASSRQGSSYEQYF
TGCGCCAGCAGCCGGCAGGGATCTTCCTACGAGCAGTACTTC
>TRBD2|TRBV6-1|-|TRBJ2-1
CASSPLAGGYNEQFF
TGTGCCAGCAGTCCTCTAGCGGGGGGATACAATGAGCAGTTCTTC
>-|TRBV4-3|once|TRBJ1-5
CASSQDIYGGFYSNQPQHF
TGCGCCAGCAGCCAAGATATCTACGGTGGGTTCTATAGCAATCAGCCCCAGCATTTT
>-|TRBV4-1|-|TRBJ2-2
CASSQVLAAGELFF
TGCGCCAGCAGCCAAGTCCTGGCGGCTGGGGAGCTGTTTTTT
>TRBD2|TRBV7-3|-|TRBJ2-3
CASSLGAGGSTDTQYF
TGTGCCAGCAGCTTAGGTGCGGGAGGGAGCACAGATACGCAGTATTTT
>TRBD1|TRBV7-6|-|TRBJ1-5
CASSLPGQLSPNQPQHF
TGTGCCAGCAGCTTACCGGGACAGCTTTCCCCCAATCAGCCCCAGCATTTT
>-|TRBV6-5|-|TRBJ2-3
CAFRWRRSDTQYF
TGTGCCTTCCGATGGAGGAGGTCGGATACGCAGTATTTT
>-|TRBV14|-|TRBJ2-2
CASSQVGGAVTGELFF
TGTGCCAGCAGCCAAGTAGGGGGAGCGGTCACCGGGGAGCTGTTTTTT
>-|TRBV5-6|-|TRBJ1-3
CASSLYLAGNTIYF
TGTGCCAGCAGCCTGTACCTAGCTGGAAACACCATATATTTT
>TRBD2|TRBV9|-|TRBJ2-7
CASSVGLADNSYEQYF
TGTGCCAGCAGCGTCGGACTAGCGGATAACTCCTACGAGCAGTACTTC
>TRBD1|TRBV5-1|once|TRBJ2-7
CASSLEDRGREQYF
TGCGCCAGCAGCTTGGAAGACAGGGGGCGCGAGCAGTACTTC
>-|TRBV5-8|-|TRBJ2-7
CASSPNPARLSSYEQYF
TGTGCCAGCAGCCCCAATCCTGCTAGACTGAGTTCCTACGAGCAGTACTTC
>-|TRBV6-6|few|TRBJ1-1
CASRELNTEAFF
TGTGCCAGCAGGGAGCTGAACACTGAAGCTTTCTTT
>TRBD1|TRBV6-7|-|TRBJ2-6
CASNGQGKSGANVLTF
TGTGCCAGCAATGGACAGGGGAAGTCTGGGGCCAACGTCCTGACTTTC
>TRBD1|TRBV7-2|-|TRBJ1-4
CASSSRGLTNEKLFF
TGTGCCAGCAGCTCGAGGGGGCTAACTAATGAAAAACTGTTTTTT
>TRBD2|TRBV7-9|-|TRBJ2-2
CASSSTSGLGAGELFF
TGTGCCAGCAGCTCCACTAGCGGCCTTGGGGCCGGGGAGCTGTTTTTT